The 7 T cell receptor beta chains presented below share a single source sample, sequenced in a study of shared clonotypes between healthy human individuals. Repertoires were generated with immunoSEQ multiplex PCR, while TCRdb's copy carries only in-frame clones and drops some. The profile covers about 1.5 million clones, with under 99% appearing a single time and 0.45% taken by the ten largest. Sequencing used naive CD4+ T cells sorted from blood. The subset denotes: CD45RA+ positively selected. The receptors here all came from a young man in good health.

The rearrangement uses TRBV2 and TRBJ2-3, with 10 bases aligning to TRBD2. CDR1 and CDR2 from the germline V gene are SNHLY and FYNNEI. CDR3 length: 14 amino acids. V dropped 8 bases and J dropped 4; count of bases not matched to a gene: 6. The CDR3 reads CASSPSGRADTQYF. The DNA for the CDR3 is TGTGCCAGCTCGCCTAGCGGGAGAGCAGATACGCAGTATTTT.

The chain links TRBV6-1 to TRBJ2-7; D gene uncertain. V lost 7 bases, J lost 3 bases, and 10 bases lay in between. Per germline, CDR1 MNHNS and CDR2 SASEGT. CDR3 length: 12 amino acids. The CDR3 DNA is TGTGCCAGCAATTATGACATCTACGAGCAGTACTTC. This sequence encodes CASNYDIYEQYF.

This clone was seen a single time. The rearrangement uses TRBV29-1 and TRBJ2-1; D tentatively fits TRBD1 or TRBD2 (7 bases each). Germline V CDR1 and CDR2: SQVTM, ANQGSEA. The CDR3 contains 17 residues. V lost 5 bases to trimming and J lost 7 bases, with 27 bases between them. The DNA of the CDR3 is TGCAGCGTTCCTTCAGGGGGAGGGCCGGTGAGGATAAATGAGCAGTTCTTC. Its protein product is CSVPSGGGPVRINEQFF.

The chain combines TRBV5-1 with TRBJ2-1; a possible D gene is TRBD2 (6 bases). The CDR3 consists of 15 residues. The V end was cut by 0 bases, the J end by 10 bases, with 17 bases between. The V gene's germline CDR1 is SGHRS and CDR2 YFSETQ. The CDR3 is CASSLEGPTRVEQFF. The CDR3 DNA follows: TGCGCCAGCAGCTTGGAGGGTCCGACTAGGGTCGAGCAGTTCTTC.

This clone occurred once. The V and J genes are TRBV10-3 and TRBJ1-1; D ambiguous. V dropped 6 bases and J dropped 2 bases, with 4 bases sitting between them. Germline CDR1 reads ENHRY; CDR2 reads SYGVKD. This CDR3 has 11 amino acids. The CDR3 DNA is TGTGCCATCAGAACTAACACTGAAGCTTTCTTT. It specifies CAIRTNTEAFF.

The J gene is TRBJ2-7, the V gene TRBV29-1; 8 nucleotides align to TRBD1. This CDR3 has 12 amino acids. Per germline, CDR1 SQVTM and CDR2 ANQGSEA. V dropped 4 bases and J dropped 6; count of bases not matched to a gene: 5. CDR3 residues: CSVGQGSGEQYF. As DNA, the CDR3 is TGCAGCGTTGGACAGGGGTCGGGCGAGCAGTACTTC.

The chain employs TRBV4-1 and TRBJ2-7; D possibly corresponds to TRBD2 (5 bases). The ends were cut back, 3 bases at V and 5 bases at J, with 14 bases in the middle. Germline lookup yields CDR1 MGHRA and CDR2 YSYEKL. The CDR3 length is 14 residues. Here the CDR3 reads CASSQRTMRDEQYF. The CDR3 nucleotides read TGCGCCAGCAGCCAGAGGACCATGAGGGACGAGCAGTACTTC.